The 21 T cell receptor beta chains reported below all come from one sample, sequenced in a study of shared clonotypes between healthy human individuals. Data came from immunoSEQ multiplex PCR; TCRdb stores just in-frame clones and leaves some out. The sample yields around 1.5 million clones, approximately 98% seen once. The sequenced sample consisted of naive CD4+ T cells sorted from blood. As to subset: CD45RA+ positively selected. The origin of the receptors is a man between 25 and 39 years old in good health.

The rearrangement joins TRBV7-2 to TRBJ2-5; 7 bases align to TRBD2. The CDR3 sequence is 15 residues long. Germline-derived CDR1 and CDR2 are SGHTA and FQGNSA. V lost 2 bases and J lost 5; bases outside the gene matches: 8. The CDR3 DNA follows: TGTGCCAGCAGCTTATACGCGGGAGTGGGGGAGACCCAGTACTTC. Its translation: CASSLYAGVGETQYF. Drawing the rest from reference TRBV7-2 and TRBJ2-5, the complete variable domain is GAGVSQSPSNKVTEKGKDVELRCDPISGHTALYWYRQSLGQGLEFLIYFQGNSAPDKSGLPSDRFSAERTGGSVSTLTIQRTQQEDSAVYLCASSLYAGVGETQYFGPGTRLLVL.

The V and J genes are TRBV7-9 and TRBJ1-4; D is perhaps TRBD1 (5 bases). The germline gives CDR1 SEHNR, CDR2 FQNEAQ (reference sequence). Trimming left V 0 bases short and J 4 bases short, with 9 bases between. The CDR3 has 15 amino acids. CDR3 nucleotide sequence: TGTGCCAGCAGCTTAGCGGCAGGGATTAATGAAAAACTGTTTTTT. It specifies CASSLAAGINEKLFF.

The CDR3 here is CASSPIYPTGELFF. CDR3 nucleotides: TGTGCCAGCTCACCGATCTACCCCACCGGGGAGCTGTTTTTT. The J gene is TRBJ2-2, the V gene TRBV18; D gene ambiguous. Germline CDR1 is KGHSH and CDR2 is LQKENI. Trimming removed 3 bases at V and 4 bases at J, with 9 bases between. This CDR3 region has 14 residues.

Remarks on this clone: The same CDR3 arises from other DNA sequences in this sample as well. V is TRBV28 and J is TRBJ2-3; D possibly corresponds to TRBD2 (6 bases). The V end was cut by 2 bases, the J end by 1 base, with 10 bases between. The CDR3 is made up of 15 amino acids. The germline V gene encodes CDR1 MDHEN and CDR2 SYDVKM. CDR3 region: CASSLGGAGTDTQYF. CDR3 nucleotide sequence: TGTGCCAGCAGTTTAGGAGGGGCCGGCACAGATACGCAGTATTTT. Full variable domain (rest looked up from reference TRBV28 and TRBJ2-3): DVKVTQSSRYLVKRTGEKVFLECVQDMDHENMFWYRQDPGLGLRLIYFSYDVKMKEKGDIPEGYSVSREKKERFSLILESASTNQTSMYLCASSLGGAGTDTQYFGPGTRLTVL.

V usage is TRBV7-9 and J usage is TRBJ2-1, with 8 bases matching TRBD2. Per the germline V gene, CDR1 is SEHNR and CDR2 is FQNEAQ (reference sequence). Unmatched junction bases numbered 4, after V lost 2 bases and J lost 4 bases. The CDR3 is 15 residues long. DNA for the CDR3: TGTGCCAGCAGCTTAAGGTCTAGCGGGTACAATGAGCAGTTCTTC. Translating gives CASSLRSSGYNEQFF.

The chain uses TRBV6-5 and TRBJ2-5; D possibly corresponds to TRBD1 (5 bases). The CDR3 is made up of 12 amino acids. V lost 5 bases to trimming and J lost 5 bases, with 9 bases between them. Germline V gene sequence: CDR1 MNHEY, CDR2 SVGAGI. The CDR3 region is CASSQRQETQYF. CDR3 DNA: TGTGCCAGCAGTCAACGACAGGAGACCCAGTACTTC.

This clone appeared once. This chain uses TRBV28 with TRBJ1-2; TRBD1 matches 11 bases. V trimming: 5 bases; J trimming: 6 bases; junction bases outside the gene matches: 2. This CDR3 spans 13 amino acids. Germline V gene data show CDR1 as MDHEN and CDR2 as SYDVKM. CDR3 sequence reads: CASSGQGADGYTF. In DNA, the CDR3 is TGTGCCAGCAGTGGACAGGGGGCTGATGGCTACACCTTC.

J is TRBJ2-5 and V is TRBV6-1, with D possibly TRBD2 on 5 matching bases. CDR3 size: 13 residues. The V end was cut by 5 bases, the J end by 1 base, with 8 bases between. From germline, CDR1 is MNHNS and CDR2 SASEGT. The CDR3 coding sequence is TGTGCCAGCAGTTTCCGGGGCCAAGAGACCCAGTACTTC. Translated, it gives CASSFRGQETQYF.

The rearrangement links TRBV6-1 to TRBJ2-7; tentatively, D is TRBD2 (5 bases). V shed 6 bases and J shed 1 base, with 16 bases lying between them. CDR3 length equals 15 residues. Germline CDR1 reads MNHNS; CDR2 reads SASEGT. The CDR3 sequence is CASSRSTGVSYEQYF. For the CDR3, the DNA is TGTGCCAGCAGCCGATCCACCGGGGTGTCCTACGAGCAGTACTTC.

The chain combines TRBV18 with TRBJ1-1, with a possible D match to TRBD1 (6 bases). Germline lookup yields CDR1 KGHSH and CDR2 LQKENI. This CDR3 spans 15 amino acids. V lost 5 bases, J lost 4 bases, and 17 bases lay in between. The CDR3, as DNA: TGTGCCAGCTCAATTCGCTCTCAGGGGATCACTGAAGCTTTCTTT. This codes for CASSIRSQGITEAFF.

The CDR3 coding sequence is TGTGCCAGCAGCCCCCGAACTAGCGGGAGGGAGACCGGGGAGCTGTTTTTT. Its translation is CASSPRTSGRETGELFF. The chain combines TRBV14 with TRBJ2-2; 13 bases are a match to TRBD2. CDR3 length equals 17 residues. The V gene's germline CDR1 is SGHDN and CDR2 FVKESK. The junction had 7 bases not matched to a gene; V was cut back by 4 bases and J by 5 bases.

This CDR3 is CASSPRAAEAFF. DNA for the CDR3: TGTGCCAGCAGTCCGCGTGCAGCTGAAGCTTTCTTT. The V and J genes are TRBV5-6 and TRBJ1-1; D is unclear. Trimming took 5 bases from V and 6 from J, leaving 11 bases between them. Germline CDR1 is SGHDT and CDR2 is YYEEEE. The CDR3 totals 12 residues.

The V call is TRBV9, the J call TRBJ2-4; D is possibly TRBD2 (5 bases). This CDR3 region has 14 residues. The germline V and J ends were trimmed by 0 bases and 9 bases, with 13 bases remaining between them. The germline gives CDR1 SGDLS, CDR2 YYNGEE. The CDR3 is CASSVGGDYSIQYF. CDR3 in DNA: TGTGCCAGCAGCGTAGGAGGAGACTACAGCATTCAGTACTTC. The variable domain in full, with the rest retrieved from reference TRBV9 and TRBJ2-4, is DSGVTQTPKHLITATGQRVTLRCSPRSGDLSVYWYQQSLDQGLQFLIQYYNGEERAKGNILERFSAQQFPDLHSELNLSSLELGDSALYFCASSVGGDYSIQYFGAGTRLSVL.

The CDR3 nucleotides are TGTGCCAGCTCACTACTTGACAGCAATGAGCAGTTCTTC. This encodes CASSLLDSNEQFF. The rearrangement links TRBV18 to TRBJ2-1, with D possibly matching TRBD1 (5 bases). Germline CDR1 KGHSH, CDR2 LQKENI. The CDR3 is 13 residues long. V lost 4 bases and J 6 bases, leaving 10 bases between the germline ends.

This clone was counted once. CDR3: CASGDSYEQYF. The CDR3 DNA reads as TGTGCCAGTGGGGACAGCTACGAGCAGTACTTC. The chain has TRBV19 and TRBJ2-7; the match to TRBD1 covers 7 bases. Trimming took 8 bases from V and 3 from J; bases not matched to a gene: 1. The CDR3 loop spans 11 amino acids. Germline loops: CDR1 LNHDA, CDR2 SQIVND (reference sequence).

Worth noting for this clone: The same CDR3 can be traced to other DNA sequences in this sample. V is TRBV5-4 and J is TRBJ2-2, with D perhaps TRBD1 or TRBD2 (5 bases each). V was trimmed by 1 base and J by 1 base, leaving 8 bases between them. CDR3 size: 15 residues. Germline-derived CDR1 and CDR2 are SGHNT and YYREEE (reference sequence). For the CDR3, the DNA is TGTGCCAGCAGCTTGACGAGGGGGAACACCGGGGAGCTGTTTTTT. The encoded protein is CASSLTRGNTGELFF. The complete variable domain, with remaining parts taken from reference TRBV5-4 and TRBJ2-2, reads ETGVTQSPTHLIKTRGQQVTLRCSSQSGHNTVSWYQQALGQGPQFIFQYYREEENGRGNFPPRFSGLQFPNYSSELNVNALELDDSALYLCASSLTRGNTGELFFGEGSRLTVL.

The chain recombines TRBV28 with TRBJ2-7; 9 bases map to TRBD2. CDR1 is MDHEN and CDR2 is SYDVKM in the germline V gene. The CDR3 spans 16 residues. Trimming took 1 base from V and 2 from J; bases not matched to a gene: 6. DNA of the CDR3: TGTGCCAGCAGTTTATTAGTAGCGGGAGAAACCTACGAGCAGTACTTC. Protein sequence: CASSLLVAGETYEQYF.

The V and J genes are TRBV28 and TRBJ2-3, with unresolved D. Trimming removed 1 base at V and 4 bases at J, with 12 bases between. Germline V gene data show CDR1 as MDHEN and CDR2 as SYDVKM. The CDR3 spans 15 residues. The CDR3 nucleotides are TGTGCCAGCAGTTTATCTAAGGGCTGGGCAGATACGCAGTATTTT. Residues: CASSLSKGWADTQYF.

V usage is TRBV7-9 and J usage is TRBJ1-5; no clear D. This CDR3 is 15 amino acids long. From germline, CDR1 is SEHNR and CDR2 FQNEAQ (reference sequence). The ends were cut back, 4 bases at V and 5 bases at J, with 15 bases in the middle. CDR3 region: CASSSSMLLDQPQHF. The CDR3 DNA sequence: TGTGCCAGCAGCTCGTCGATGTTGCTCGATCAGCCCCAGCATTTT.

The count of this clone is one. V is TRBV5-4 and J is TRBJ2-7; a weak D match, TRBD2 (5 bases). Trimming pared 4 bases from V and 7 bases from J, leaving 15 bases between. The CDR3 covers 13 residues. CDR1 is SGHNT and CDR2 is YYREEE in the germline V gene (reference sequence). The CDR3 DNA follows: TGTGCCAGCAGCCCCGAGCTAAGAGGGGAGCAGTACTTC. Its translation: CASSPELRGEQYF.

This chain connects TRBV2 to TRBJ2-1; 7 bases line up with TRBD1. V dropped 6 bases and J dropped 9; count of bases not matched to a gene: 8. CDR1 is SNHLY, CDR2 FYNNEI, per germline. This CDR3 region has 13 residues. The CDR3 protein is CASRVGPGGEQFF. The CDR3 nucleotides read TGTGCCAGCAGAGTGGGACCAGGGGGTGAGCAGTTCTTC.